This T cell receptor beta chain was observed in a study of vaccination and CD4 T cells after COVID-19. In the case of this clonotype: Its antigen is currently unknown.

Cultured CD4+ T-cell DNA underwent Oncomine TCR Beta short-read sequencing. Each CDR3 protein gets one entry after TCRdb re-called the PCR reads with MiXCR. The sample carries roughly 20,000 distinct CDR3 sequences, roughly 56% recorded once. Time point in this sample: late sampling 161 to 241 days after vaccination in a few convalescent patients. Treatment: approximately 9-day PBMC culture with coronavirus spike peptide pools or control peptides (ViraFEST assay). The source is a human donor who had recovered from COVID-19. Sequencing was performed on CD4+ T cells from blood, cultured in vitro, taken about 7 months after SARS-CoV-2 vaccination.

CDR3 sequence (DNA): TGTGCCAGCAGCTTTGGACTAGCGGGAGCTCGAGAGACCCAGTACTTC. It encodes CASSFGLAGARETQYF. The V and J genes are TRBV11-3 and TRBJ2-5, with 13 bases aligning to TRBD2. With V trimmed by 3 bases and J by 4 bases, 5 bases remained unmatched. The CDR3 is 16 residues long. Germline V lookup: CDR1 SGHNT, CDR2 YENEEA.